This T cell receptor (beta chain) was identified in a study of blood T cell repertoires in COVID-19 (dated by TCRdb to the early 2020s). Broadly, across the study: Samples covering the acute and convalescent phases of COVID-19 were provided by collaborators in the United States, Italy and Spain. Samples came from the ongoing ImmuneRACE study (first 160 participants) plus 1,254 subjects from 6 global collaborators. The prospective study material was composed of cDNA or gDNA derived from T cells, B-cell-depleted T cells, or PBMCs. The repertoires were released in a freely available public database intended as a resource for research on the immune response to SARS-CoV-2. Where available, HLA class I and class II types were obtained from metadata supplied by the sample provider rather than from assay-based typing. The sample metadata nearly always contained a de-identified subject ID, COVID-19 status, age in years and sex. Deeply sampled blood TCRbeta repertoires from subjects exposed to, actively infected with, or recovered from COVID-19 were included in the dataset. The full study reports these points: How much clinical and demographic metadata was included differed by source and by participant, and the metadata was provided uncurated.

One collaborating source in Seattle enrolled patients while the patients were actively infected and followed the patients over time throughout the course of disease. Collaborating institutions collected whole blood in K2EDTA tubes following their own protocols. For TCRbeta analysis, collaborators shipped samples as frozen whole blood, isolated PBMCs, or DNA extracted from either of those sample types. With respect to this clone: Its recognized antigen is unknown. A junction boundary mismatches the germline segment, possibly from a read error.

The immunoSEQ Assay, a bias-controlled multiplex PCR, was used to amplify TCRbeta CDR3 regions from genomic DNA. Regarding the original processing steps: Nucleated cell counts per sample were estimated from amplification of reference gene primers within the assay. Sequence reads were collapsed and filtered to measure the absolute abundance of every unique TCRbeta CDR3 rearrangement. For each sample, productive Simpson clonality was calculated as the square root of Simpson's diversity index across productive rearrangements. The table comes from immuneACCESS by way of TCRdb, which keeps in-frame sequences with V and J called. Part of the clones is missing from these tables; in studies checked, under half for an unresolved V gene and the rest for unknown reasons. From that table come the V and J calls and clone size; the DNA was used to work out D and trimming. Recorded for this sample are 200,000 to 250,000 clones; 65% to 90% of them occurred a single time. 2% to 3% of the sample goes to the ten largest clones.

Spanning cysteine to phenylalanine, the CDR3 consists of 20 amino acids. The retained sequence is limited to the CDR3, 60 bases, with the frame set at the first base. CDR1 SSHAT and CDR2 FNYEAQ are derived from the germline V gene (reference sequence). The chain is made from TRBV7-7 and TRBJ1-6, with TRBD1 perhaps the D gene, on 5 matching bases. Material for sequencing was peripheral blood. The clonotype was recovered from a woman aged 70-85 years with COVID-19, enrolled during active disease. The bases are TGTGCTAGCACCCACGACAGCAAAGGCCACCCTAGCTCCTATAATTCACCCCTCCACTTT. This yields the protein CASTHDSKGHPSSYNSPLHF.